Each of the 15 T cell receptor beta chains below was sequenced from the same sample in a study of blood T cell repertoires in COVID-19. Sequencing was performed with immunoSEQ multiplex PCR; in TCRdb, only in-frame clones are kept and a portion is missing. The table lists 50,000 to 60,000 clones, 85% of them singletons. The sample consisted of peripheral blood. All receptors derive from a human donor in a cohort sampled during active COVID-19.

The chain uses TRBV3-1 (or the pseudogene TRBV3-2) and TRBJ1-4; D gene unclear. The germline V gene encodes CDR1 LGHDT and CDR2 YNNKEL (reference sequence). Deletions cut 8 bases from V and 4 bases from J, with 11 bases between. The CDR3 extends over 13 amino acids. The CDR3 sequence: CASGVGNNEKLFF. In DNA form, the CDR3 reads TGTGCCAGCGGAGTCGGAAATAATGAAAAACTGTTTTTT.

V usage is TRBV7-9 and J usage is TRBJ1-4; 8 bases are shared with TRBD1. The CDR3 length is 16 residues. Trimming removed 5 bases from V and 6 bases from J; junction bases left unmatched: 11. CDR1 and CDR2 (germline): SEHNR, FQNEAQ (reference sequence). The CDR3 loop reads CASSPPRGLGYEKLFF. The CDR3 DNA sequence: TGTGCCAGCAGCCCACCCAGGGGGCTGGGTTATGAAAAACTGTTTTTT. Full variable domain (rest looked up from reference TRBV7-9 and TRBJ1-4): DTGVSQNPRHKITKRGQNVTFRCDPISEHNRLYWYRQTLGQGPEFLTYFQNEAQLEKSRLLSDRFSAERPKGSFSTLEIQRTEQGDSAMYLCASSPPRGLGYEKLFFGSGTQLSVL.

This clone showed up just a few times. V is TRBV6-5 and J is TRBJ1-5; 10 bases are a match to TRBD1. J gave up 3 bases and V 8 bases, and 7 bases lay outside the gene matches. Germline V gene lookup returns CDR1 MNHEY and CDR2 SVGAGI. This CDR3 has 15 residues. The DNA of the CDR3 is TGTGCCAGCCGTCAGGACAGGGGGTACAATCAGCCCCAGCATTTT. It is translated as CASRQDRGYNQPQHF.

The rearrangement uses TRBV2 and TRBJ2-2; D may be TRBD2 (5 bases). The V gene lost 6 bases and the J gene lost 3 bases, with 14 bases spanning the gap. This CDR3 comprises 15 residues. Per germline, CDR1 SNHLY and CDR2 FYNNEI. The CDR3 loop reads CASSARTSYTGELFF. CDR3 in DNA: TGTGCCAGCAGCGCCCGGACTTCGTACACCGGGGAGCTGTTTTTT.

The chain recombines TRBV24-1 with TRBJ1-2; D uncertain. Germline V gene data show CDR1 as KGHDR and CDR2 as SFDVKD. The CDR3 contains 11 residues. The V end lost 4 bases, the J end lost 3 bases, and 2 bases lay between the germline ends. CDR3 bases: TGTGCCACCAGTGACGACTATGGCTACACCTTC. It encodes CATSDDYGYTF.

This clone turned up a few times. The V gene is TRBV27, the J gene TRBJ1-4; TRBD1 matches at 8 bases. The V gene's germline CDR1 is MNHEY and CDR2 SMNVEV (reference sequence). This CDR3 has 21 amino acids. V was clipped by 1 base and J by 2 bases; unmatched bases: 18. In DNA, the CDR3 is TGTGCCAGCAGTTTATGGGCCTCTGGACAGGGTAGGAGGTTCACTAATGAAAAACTGTTTTTT. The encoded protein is CASSLWASGQGRRFTNEKLFF.

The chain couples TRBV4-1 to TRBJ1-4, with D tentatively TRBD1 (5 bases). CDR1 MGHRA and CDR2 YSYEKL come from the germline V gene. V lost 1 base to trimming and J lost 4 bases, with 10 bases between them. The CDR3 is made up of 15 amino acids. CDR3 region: CASSQVAGGNEKLFF. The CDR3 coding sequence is TGCGCCAGCAGCCAAGTGGCCGGGGGTAATGAAAAACTGTTTTTT.

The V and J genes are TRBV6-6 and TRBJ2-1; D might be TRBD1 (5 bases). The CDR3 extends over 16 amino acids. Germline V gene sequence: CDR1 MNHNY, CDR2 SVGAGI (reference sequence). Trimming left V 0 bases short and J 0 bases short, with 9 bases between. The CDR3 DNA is TGTGCCAGCAGTTACTCGGGGCAGCACTCCTACAATGAGCAGTTCTTC. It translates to CASSYSGQHSYNEQFF.

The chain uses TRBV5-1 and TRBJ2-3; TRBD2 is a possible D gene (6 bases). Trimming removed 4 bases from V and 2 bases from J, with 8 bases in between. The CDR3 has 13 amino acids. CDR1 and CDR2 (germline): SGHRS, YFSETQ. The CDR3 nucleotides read TGCGCCAGCAGCGGCGGGGTCACAGATACGCAGTATTTT. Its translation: CASSGGVTDTQYF.

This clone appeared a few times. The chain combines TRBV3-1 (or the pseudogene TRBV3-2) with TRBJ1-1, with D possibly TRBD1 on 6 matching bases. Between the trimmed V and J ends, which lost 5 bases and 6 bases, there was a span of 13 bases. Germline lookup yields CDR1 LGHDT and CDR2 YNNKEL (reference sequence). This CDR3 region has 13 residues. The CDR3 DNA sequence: TGTGCCAGCAGCGAAGGGGGGCGTCCTGAAGCTTTCTTT. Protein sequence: CASSEGGRPEAFF.

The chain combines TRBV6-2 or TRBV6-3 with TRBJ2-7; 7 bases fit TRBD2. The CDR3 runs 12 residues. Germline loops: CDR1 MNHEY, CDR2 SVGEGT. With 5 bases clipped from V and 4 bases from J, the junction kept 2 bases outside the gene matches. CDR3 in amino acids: CASSRLAYEQYF. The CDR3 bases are TGTGCCAGCAGTCGACTAGCTTACGAGCAGTACTTC.

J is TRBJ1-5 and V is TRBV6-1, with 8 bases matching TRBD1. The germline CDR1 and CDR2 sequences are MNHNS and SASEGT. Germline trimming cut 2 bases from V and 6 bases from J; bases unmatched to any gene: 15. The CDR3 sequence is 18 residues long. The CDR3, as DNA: TGTGCCAGCAGTGAATTAGTGAACGGACAGGGTTGGGGTCAGCCCCAGCATTTT. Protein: CASSELVNGQGWGQPQHF.

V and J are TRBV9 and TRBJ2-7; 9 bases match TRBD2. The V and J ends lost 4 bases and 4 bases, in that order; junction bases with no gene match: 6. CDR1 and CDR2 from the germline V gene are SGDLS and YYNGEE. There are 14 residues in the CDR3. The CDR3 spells CASSLQREAYEQYF. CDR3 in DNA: TGTGCCAGCAGCCTCCAGCGGGAGGCGTACGAGCAGTACTTC.

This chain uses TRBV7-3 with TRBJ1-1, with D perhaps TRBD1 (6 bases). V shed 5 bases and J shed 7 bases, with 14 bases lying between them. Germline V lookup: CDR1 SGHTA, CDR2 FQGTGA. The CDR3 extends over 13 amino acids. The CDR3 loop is CASSRTGLDEAFF. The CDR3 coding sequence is TGTGCCAGCAGCCGAACAGGGCTGGATGAAGCTTTCTTT.

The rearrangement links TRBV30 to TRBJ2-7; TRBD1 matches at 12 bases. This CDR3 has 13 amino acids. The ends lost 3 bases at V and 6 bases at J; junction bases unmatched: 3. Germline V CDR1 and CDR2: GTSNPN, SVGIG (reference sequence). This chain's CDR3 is CAWRGTGGTEQYF. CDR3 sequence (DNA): TGTGCCTGGAGGGGGACAGGGGGCACCGAGCAGTACTTC.